Each of the 18 T cell receptor beta chains below was sequenced from the same sample in a study of blood T cell repertoires in COVID-19. Profiling relied on immunoSEQ multiplex PCR, and the TCRdb table lists in-frame clones only, not all of them. The sample has tens of thousands of clones, around 85% seen once; the top ten hold 15% to 20%. Sample: peripheral blood. These receptor sequences come from a man between 65 and 80 years old with acute or convalescent COVID-19.

The chain combines TRBV19 with TRBJ2-7; tentatively, D is TRBD1 (5 bases). This CDR3 is 13 amino acids long. The V gene lost 5 bases and the J gene lost 7 bases, with 15 bases spanning the gap. The germline CDR1 and CDR2 sequences are LNHDA and SQIVND (reference sequence). The DNA of the CDR3 is TGTGCCAGTAGTCCCCAGGGATGGGAAGAGCAGTACTTC. This sequence encodes CASSPQGWEEQYF.

The rearrangement joins TRBV9 to TRBJ2-2; TRBD2 is a possible D gene (6 bases). V lost 3 bases and J lost 2, with 11 bases in between. CDR3 length: 15 amino acids. Germline-derived CDR1 and CDR2 are SGDLS and YYNGEE. This CDR3 reads CASSELGGNTGELFF. The CDR3 DNA sequence: TGTGCCAGCAGCGAGTTGGGAGGTAACACCGGGGAGCTGTTTTTT. The variable domain in full, with the rest retrieved from reference TRBV9 and TRBJ2-2, is DSGVTQTPKHLITATGQRVTLRCSPRSGDLSVYWYQQSLDQGLQFLIQYYNGEERAKGNILERFSAQQFPDLHSELNLSSLELGDSALYFCASSELGGNTGELFFGEGSRLTVL.

For the CDR3, the DNA is TGTGCCAGCAGCTTAGAGGGCCGAGGAACTGAAGCTTTCTTT. Its protein is CASSLEGRGTEAFF. This rearrangement joins TRBV7-3 to TRBJ1-1; D is undetermined. Germline assignment: CDR1 SGHTA and CDR2 FQGTGA. This CDR3 comprises 14 residues. The V end lost 2 bases, the J end lost 5 bases, and 12 bases lay between the germline ends.

This clone has just one count. V gene TRBV6-1 combines with J gene TRBJ2-5; possible D gene TRBD1, 6 bases. The CDR3 totals 14 residues. Germline values: CDR1 MNHNS, CDR2 SASEGT. Trimming shortened V by 1 base and J by 4 bases, and 10 bases separated the two germline ends. In DNA form, the CDR3 reads TGTGCCAGCAGTGAAGACAGGGACGCAGAGACCCAGTACTTC. This translates into CASSEDRDAETQYF.

V usage is TRBV5-1 and J usage is TRBJ2-5; the D gene is possibly TRBD2 (6 bases). Germline values: CDR1 SGHRS, CDR2 YFSETQ. There are 14 residues in the CDR3. Trimming stripped 3 bases from V and 2 bases from J, with 11 bases between. CDR3 in amino acids: CASSYRAGQETQYF. CDR3 coding DNA: TGCGCCAGCAGCTATAGAGCGGGTCAAGAGACCCAGTACTTC.

The rearrangement links TRBV7-9 to TRBJ2-5; 9 positions match TRBD1. The CDR3 has 13 residues. V lost 7 bases and J lost 2; bases outside the gene matches: 2. From germline, CDR1 is SEHNR and CDR2 FQNEAQ (reference sequence). The CDR3 is CASKGTGQETQYF. CDR3 nucleotides: TGTGCCAGCAAGGGGACAGGGCAAGAGACCCAGTACTTC.

This clone was counted a single time. The rearrangement uses TRBV28 and TRBJ2-3, with unresolved D. The CDR3 length is 14 residues. The V end lost 4 bases, the J end lost 5 bases, and 13 bases lay between the germline ends. Germline V gene sequence: CDR1 MDHEN, CDR2 SYDVKM. In nucleotides, the CDR3 is TGTGCCAGCAGTTCCCCGTTAGGCGGAGATACGCAGTATTTT. Protein product: CASSSPLGGDTQYF.

The chain employs TRBV11-3 and TRBJ2-1; 13 nucleotides match TRBD2. The CDR3 consists of 18 residues. The germline V gene has CDR1 SGHNT and CDR2 YENEEA. V was clipped by 10 bases and J by 2 bases; unmatched bases: 14. The CDR3 nucleotides are TGTGCCACCCCGAGACTAGCGGGAGGATGCCTGACCTACAATGAGCAGTTCTTC. Amino acids: CATPRLAGGCLTYNEQFF.

The CDR3 nucleotides read TGTGCCAGTGGACTAGCGGGAGGGAATAGACAAGAGACCCAGTACTTC. It codes for CASGLAGGNRQETQYF. This sequence joins TRBV28 and TRBJ2-5; 15 bases align to TRBD2. The CDR3 is 16 residues long. Losses at the gene ends were 9 bases for V and 2 bases for J; bases not matched to a gene: 7. Germline V gene data show CDR1 as MDHEN and CDR2 as SYDVKM.

The V call is TRBV11-2, the J call TRBJ2-1; no definite D call. There are 15 residues in the CDR3. Per germline, CDR1 SGHAT and CDR2 FQNNGV. V was clipped by 5 bases and J by 6 bases, with 17 bases between them. CDR3 loop: CASSRDLGPLNEQFF. The CDR3 nucleotides read TGTGCCAGCAGCCGAGATTTGGGCCCTCTCAATGAGCAGTTCTTC.

This chain joins TRBV9 and TRBJ1-2; D is perhaps TRBD1 (6 bases). The CDR3 spans 14 residues. Germline CDR1 is SGDLS and CDR2 is YYNGEE. The V end was cut by 2 bases, the J end by 4 bases, with 12 bases between. The CDR3 DNA reads TGTGCCAGCAGCGTCACAGGGAGCGGCTATGGCTACACCTTC. Protein product: CASSVTGSGYGYTF.

The chain's CDR3 is CATSRSGANTGELFF. For the CDR3, the DNA is TGTGCCACCAGCCGAAGCGGCGCGAACACCGGGGAGCTGTTTTTT. The V call is TRBV15, the J call TRBJ2-2; maybe TRBD2 (5 bases). There are 15 residues in the CDR3. The V and J ends lost 5 bases and 0 bases respectively, with 10 bases between them. Germline CDR1 reads LNHNV; CDR2 reads YYDKDF (reference sequence).

The rearrangement joins TRBV19 to TRBJ1-1; maybe TRBD1 (6 bases). The germline V and J ends were trimmed by 6 bases and 6 bases, with 17 bases remaining between them. CDR3 length equals 14 residues. Looked up from germline, CDR1 is LNHDA and CDR2 is SQIVND (reference sequence). CDR3: CASSLRGSIAEAFF. The CDR3 bases are TGTGCCAGTAGCCTCAGGGGAAGTATCGCTGAAGCTTTCTTT.

The rearrangement links TRBV7-3 to TRBJ2-2; 10 nucleotides align to TRBD1. Germline lookup yields CDR1 SGHTA and CDR2 FQGTGA. This CDR3 has 19 residues. The V segment lost 3 bases and the J segment 0 bases; nucleotides outside the gene matches: 10. The CDR3 nucleotides are TGTGCCAGCAGCTTGGAGGGGACAGGGGCGTTCGCGAACACCGGGGAGCTGTTTTTT. Protein: CASSLEGTGAFANTGELFF.

J is TRBJ2-6 and V is TRBV5-6; 7 nucleotides agree with TRBD1. Germline loops: CDR1 SGHDT, CDR2 YYEEEE. The junction had 7 bases not matched to a gene; V was cut back by 3 bases and J by 4 bases. The CDR3 covers 16 residues. CDR3 coding DNA: TGTGCCAGCAGCTGGACCGGGACAGCAGGGGCCAACGTCCTGACTTTC. Residues: CASSWTGTAGANVLTF.

This clone has just one count. The V call is TRBV3-1 (or the pseudogene TRBV3-2), the J call TRBJ2-7; 12 bases are shared with TRBD2. With 4 bases clipped from V and 6 bases from J, the junction kept 10 bases outside the gene matches. The CDR3 consists of 16 residues. From germline, CDR1 is LGHDT and CDR2 YNNKEL (reference sequence). CDR3 DNA: TGTGCCAGCAGCCTATCCTCACTACTAGCGGGAGGCGAGCAGTACTTC. Translation: CASSLSSLLAGGEQYF.

The chain uses TRBV7-2 and TRBJ2-6; D uncertain. The CDR3 contains 14 residues. Germline V lookup: CDR1 SGHTA, CDR2 FQGNSA. Trimming left V 0 bases short and J 9 bases short, with 9 bases between. CDR3 region: CASSLALTFNVLTF. The CDR3 DNA is TGTGCCAGCAGCTTAGCGTTGACATTCAACGTCCTGACTTTC.

The J gene is TRBJ1-4, the V gene TRBV20-1; 12 positions match TRBD1. The trim removed 3 bases at V and 7 bases at J, leaving 15 bases unmatched. CDR3 length: 18 residues. Germline lookup yields CDR1 DFQATT and CDR2 SNEGSKA (reference sequence). CDR3 nucleotides: TGCAGTGCTAGTCCCGGGACAGGGGGCGCGGTGTGGTTTGAAAAACTGTTTTTT. Translating it yields CSASPGTGGAVWFEKLFF.